The clone carrying this T cell receptor beta chain occurred many times. What it binds is unknown. PCR primers comprised 60 Vbeta and 13 Jbeta primers. Generated by immunoSEQ multiplex PCR, the TCRdb table keeps only in-frame clones and is missing some. The sample shows around 130,000 clones, 8.5% to 9% of them seen only once. The data originate from a study of cytomegalovirus exposure and HLA in healthy donors. Overall study results and limits: A later analysis found TCR association rates differed by HLA locus, highest for DRB1 and lowest for HLA-C.

Deletions cut 5 bases from V and 2 bases from J, with 15 bases between. This CDR3 region has 15 residues. Looked up from germline, CDR1 is LNHDA and CDR2 is SQIVND (reference sequence). What was sequenced was PBMCs. The TCR comes from a woman aged 40 to 55 in good health and CMV-seropositive. The chain couples TRBV19 to TRBJ1-1; D uncertain. The CDR3 nucleotides are TGTGCCAGTAGTCCGAGCTCCCTAGCTAACACTGAAGCTTTCTTT. Residues: CASSPSSLANTEAFF. The full variable domain, with the rest looked up from reference TRBV19 and TRBJ1-1, is DGGITQSPKYLFRKEGQNVTLSCEQNLNHDAMYWYRQDPGQGLRLIYYSQIVNDFQKGDIAEGYSVSREKKESFPLTVTSAQKNPTAFYLCASSPSSLANTEAFFGQGTRLTVV.